These 31 T cell receptor beta chains originate from one sample sequenced in a study of blood T cell repertoires in COVID-19. Assay: immunoSEQ multiplex PCR; the TCRdb copy retains only in-frame clones and omits some. The profile covers under 250,000 clones, with 70% to 90% appearing a single time and 2.9% taken by the ten largest. Input material: peripheral blood. These TCRs come from a man aged 50 to 60 who had recovered from COVID-19.

The V call is TRBV28, the J call TRBJ1-1; TRBD1 matches at 8 bases. The length of the CDR3 is 14 residues. CDR1 and CDR2 from the germline V gene are MDHEN and SYDVKM. V shed 5 bases and J 0 bases; nucleotides not matched to a gene: 2. This CDR3 is CASSNRGMNTEAFF. The CDR3 nucleotides are TGTGCCAGCAGTAACAGGGGGATGAACACTGAAGCTTTCTTT. Full variable domain (outside the CDR3, taken from reference TRBV28 and TRBJ1-1): DVKVTQSSRYLVKRTGEKVFLECVQDMDHENMFWYRQDPGLGLRLIYFSYDVKMKEKGDIPEGYSVSREKKERFSLILESASTNQTSMYLCASSNRGMNTEAFFGQGTRLTVV.

The chain is built from TRBV5-1 and TRBJ2-1; TRBD2 agrees at 12 bases. J was trimmed by 6 bases and V by 0 bases; bases with no gene match: 1. CDR1 is SGHRS and CDR2 is YFSETQ in the germline V gene. This CDR3 is built from 15 residues. CDR3 residues: CASSLGLAGANEQFF. DNA for the CDR3: TGCGCCAGCAGCTTGGGACTAGCGGGAGCCAATGAGCAGTTCTTC.

This chain connects TRBV6-5 to TRBJ2-7, with 8 bases lining up with TRBD1. Germline loops: CDR1 MNHEY, CDR2 SVGAGI. The CDR3 loop spans 15 amino acids. The V gene end was trimmed by 6 bases and the J gene end by 5 bases; junction bases not matched to a gene: 12. The CDR3 reads CASSLGPGGFHEQYF. In nucleotides, the CDR3 is TGTGCCAGCAGCCTCGGGCCAGGGGGCTTCCACGAGCAGTACTTC.

The chain links TRBV7-8 to TRBJ2-3; D might be TRBD2 (6 bases). CDR1 SGHVS and CDR2 FQNEAQ come from the germline V gene. The V and J ends lost 5 bases and 0 bases respectively, with 21 bases between them. The CDR3 consists of 18 residues. DNA for the CDR3: TGTGCCAGCAGCCATCAGCGGGTCCTGGGTGGAAGCACAGATACGCAGTATTTT. It translates to CASSHQRVLGGSTDTQYF.

The V call is TRBV5-1, the J call TRBJ1-5; 9 bases align to TRBD1. V dropped 4 bases and J dropped 3; count of bases not matched to a gene: 5. Germline V gene data show CDR1 as SGHRS and CDR2 as YFSETQ. The CDR3 length is 15 residues. The CDR3 coding sequence is TGCGCCAGCAGCCCAGGGACAGGGTTCAATCAGCCCCAGCATTTT. Protein sequence: CASSPGTGFNQPQHF.

This clone has only a few counts. The chain employs TRBV28 and TRBJ2-7, with 8 bases identical to TRBD1. J lost 5 bases, V lost 5 bases, and 8 bases had no gene match. CDR1 is MDHEN and CDR2 is SYDVKM in the germline V gene. The length of the CDR3 is 14 residues. The CDR3 reads CASSDYRGSHEQYF. The CDR3 region has the DNA TGTGCCAGCAGTGACTACAGGGGGTCTCACGAGCAGTACTTC.

This rearrangement joins TRBV6-5 to TRBJ2-3; TRBD2 agrees at 7 bases. V dropped 8 bases and J dropped 3; count of bases not matched to a gene: 8. CDR3 length: 14 residues. Germline assignment: CDR1 MNHEY and CDR2 SVGAGI. In DNA, the CDR3 is TGTGCCAGCCACCGCGGCGGGAGTACAGATACGCAGTATTTT. This translates into CASHRGGSTDTQYF.

The chain employs TRBV19 and TRBJ1-2, with 8 bases aligning to TRBD1. The V and J ends lost 10 bases and 5 bases, in that order; junction bases with no gene match: 15. Germline CDR1 reads LNHDA; CDR2 reads SQIVND (reference sequence). The CDR3 contains 15 residues. CDR3 DNA: TGTGCCACTCGAGAGGCCGGGACAGGCCTTTATGGCTACACCTTC. This translates into CATREAGTGLYGYTF.

V is TRBV7-6 and J is TRBJ2-2; TRBD2 agrees at 9 bases. The CDR3 has 17 amino acids. CDR1 is SGHVS and CDR2 is FNYEAQ in the germline V gene. Trimming cost V 5 bases and J 7 bases; bases outside gene matches: 14. CDR3 sequence: CASSTSSVAGVSGELFF. CDR3 sequence (DNA): TGTGCCAGCAGCACCAGTAGTGTAGCGGGAGTAAGCGGGGAGCTGTTTTTT. The variable domain in full, with the rest retrieved from reference TRBV7-6 and TRBJ2-2, is GAGVSQSPRYKVTKRGQDVALRCDPISGHVSLYWYRQALGQGPEFLTYFNYEAQQDKSGLPNDRFSAERPEGSISTLTIQRTEQRDSAMYRCASSTSSVAGVSGELFFGEGSRLTVL.

This sequence joins TRBV25-1 and TRBJ1-1; D call uncertain. The CDR3 runs to 13 residues. The V end lost 1 base, the J end lost 11 bases, and 14 bases lay between the germline ends. The germline V gene has CDR1 MGHDK and CDR2 SYGVNS. The DNA of the CDR3 is TGTGCCAGCAGTGAATCGGGGTCTAAGAGCGCTTTCTTT. It yields the protein CASSESGSKSAFF.

V and J are TRBV28 and TRBJ1-1; no firm D call. V lost 6 bases to trimming and J lost 1 base, with 18 bases between them. This CDR3 is 16 amino acids long. Per germline, CDR1 MDHEN and CDR2 SYDVKM. CDR3 residues: CASRTWAGVRNTEAFF. The CDR3 bases are TGTGCCAGCAGGACCTGGGCAGGCGTACGGAACACTGAAGCTTTCTTT.

V and J are TRBV10-3 and TRBJ1-1; 8 bases are a match to TRBD1. The germline V gene has CDR1 ENHRY and CDR2 SYGVKD. The CDR3 totals 15 residues. With V trimmed by 1 base and J by 3 bases, 4 bases remained unmatched. For the CDR3, the DNA is TGTGCCATCAGTGAGTTGCAGGGGGCGTACACTGAAGCTTTCTTT. Amino acids: CAISELQGAYTEAFF.

The V call is TRBV5-6, the J call TRBJ2-2; 7 bases align to TRBD1. CDR1 SGHDT and CDR2 YYEEEE come from the germline V gene. Trimming at V came to 4 bases and at J to 6 bases, leaving 9 bases not matched to a gene. CDR3 length equals 15 residues. Here the CDR3 reads CASSRSTGTAGELFF. In nucleotides, the CDR3 is TGTGCCAGCAGCCGAAGTACCGGGACAGCCGGGGAGCTGTTTTTT.

This clone was counted a single time. V usage is TRBV7-7 and J usage is TRBJ2-7, with D possibly matching TRBD2 (6 bases). The V gene's germline CDR1 is SSHAT and CDR2 FNYEAQ (reference sequence). This CDR3 is built from 14 residues. The V end lost 5 bases, the J end lost 7 bases, and 18 bases lay between the germline ends. The CDR3 loop reads CASSPRTGLREQYF. CDR3 in DNA: TGTGCCAGCAGCCCTCGGACGGGACTCCGGGAGCAGTACTTC.

The V and J genes are TRBV4-2 and TRBJ2-2; TRBD2 matches at 8 bases. J gave up 5 bases and V 0 bases, and 8 bases lay outside the gene matches. The length of the CDR3 is 17 residues. The germline V gene encodes CDR1 LGHNA and CDR2 YNFKEQ. CDR3 amino acids: CASSQDAGSGTTGELFF. CDR3 nucleotide sequence: TGTGCCAGCAGCCAAGACGCGGGTAGCGGGACGACCGGGGAGCTGTTTTTT.

The chain employs TRBV5-1 and TRBJ2-3; a possible D gene is TRBD2 (6 bases). The CDR3 consists of 15 residues. Germline V gene sequence: CDR1 SGHRS, CDR2 YFSETQ. Trimming took 2 bases from V and 2 from J, leaving 12 bases between them. CDR3 in amino acids: CASSFAGYDTDTQYF. The CDR3 DNA reads TGCGCCAGCAGCTTCGCGGGGTACGACACAGATACGCAGTATTTT.

This chain joins TRBV5-4 and TRBJ2-7; TRBD2 matches at 11 bases. Trimming removed 4 bases from V and 3 bases from J; junction bases left unmatched: 3. CDR1 and CDR2 (germline): SGHNT, YYREEE (reference sequence). The CDR3 loop spans 14 amino acids. In DNA, the CDR3 is TGTGCCAGCAGCCTGGGACTAGCGGACTACGAGCAGTACTTC. It specifies CASSLGLADYEQYF. The full variable domain, in which reference TRBV5-4 and TRBJ2-7 provide the parts outside the CDR3, is ETGVTQSPTHLIKTRGQQVTLRCSSQSGHNTVSWYQQALGQGPQFIFQYYREEENGRGNFPPRFSGLQFPNYSSELNVNALELDDSALYLCASSLGLADYEQYFGPGTRLTVT.

The chain employs TRBV27 and TRBJ2-3, with 8 bases lining up with TRBD2. This CDR3 spans 15 amino acids. V trimming: 3 bases; J trimming: 2 bases; junction bases outside the gene matches: 4. The germline V gene has CDR1 MNHEY and CDR2 SMNVEV (reference sequence). The CDR3 nucleotides read TGTGCCAGCAGTTTGGTAGCGGGAACCACAGATACGCAGTATTTT. It is translated as CASSLVAGTTDTQYF.

This chain uses TRBV2 with TRBJ2-7, with 7 bases that match TRBD1. CDR3 size: 13 residues. The J segment lost 3 bases and the V segment lost 7 bases, leaving 6 bases of the junction unmatched. The germline CDR1 and CDR2 sequences are SNHLY and FYNNEI. CDR3 sequence: CASKDRDLYEQYF. DNA for the CDR3: TGTGCCAGCAAAGACAGGGACCTCTACGAGCAGTACTTC.

This sequence joins TRBV7-8 and TRBJ2-3; 16 bases agree with TRBD2. The CDR3 totals 17 residues. The junction had 9 bases not matched to a gene; V was cut back by 5 bases and J by 7 bases. Germline loops: CDR1 SGHVS, CDR2 FQNEAQ. CDR3 in amino acids: CASSPGLAGGPRHTQYF. CDR3 bases: TGTGCCAGCAGCCCGGGACTAGCGGGAGGGCCAAGGCATACGCAGTATTTT.

The DNA for the CDR3 is TGTGCCAGCAGCACAAGAGGGTCTGGAAACACCATATATTTT. Protein sequence: CASSTRGSGNTIYF. V is TRBV11-2 and J is TRBJ1-3; D is unclear. The length of the CDR3 is 14 residues. V dropped 5 bases and J dropped 1 base, with 9 bases sitting between them. The germline gives CDR1 SGHAT, CDR2 FQNNGV.

The chain is built from TRBV9 and TRBJ2-3; D is undetermined. Germline V gene data show CDR1 as SGDLS and CDR2 as YYNGEE. V was trimmed by 0 bases and J by 4 bases, leaving 6 bases between them. There are 13 residues in the CDR3. CDR3 nucleotides: TGTGCCAGCAGCGTAGGGAGCGCAGATACGCAGTATTTT. This gives the protein CASSVGSADTQYF.

The J gene is TRBJ2-1, the V gene TRBV7-9; D perhaps matches TRBD1 (6 bases). Germline V gene sequence: CDR1 SEHNR, CDR2 FQNEAQ (reference sequence). The ends were cut back, 2 bases at V and 5 bases at J, with 10 bases in the middle. CDR3 length equals 14 residues. As DNA, the CDR3 is TGTGCCAGCAGCTTATCAGGGGCAGACAATGAGCAGTTCTTC. Translated: CASSLSGADNEQFF.

V gene TRBV7-2 combines with J gene TRBJ1-1, with D unresolved. The length of the CDR3 is 13 residues. V lost 1 base and J lost 1, with 4 bases in between. From germline, CDR1 is SGHTA and CDR2 FQGNSA. The CDR3 here is CASSLGRNTEAFF. The DNA of the CDR3 is TGTGCCAGCAGCTTAGGTAGGAACACTGAAGCTTTCTTT.

In this sample, this clone turned up once. The chain couples TRBV4-1 to TRBJ2-5; 9 nucleotides agree with TRBD2. This CDR3 comprises 15 residues. Losses at the gene ends were 6 bases for V and 2 bases for J; bases not matched to a gene: 7. From germline, CDR1 is MGHRA and CDR2 YSYEKL. The CDR3: CASRHLAGEQETQYF. CDR3 in DNA: TGCGCCAGCAGGCACTTAGCGGGAGAGCAAGAGACCCAGTACTTC.

The chain is built from TRBV6-6 and TRBJ2-7; D possibly corresponds to TRBD2 (6 bases). The CDR3 has 14 amino acids. From germline, CDR1 is MNHNY and CDR2 SVGAGI (reference sequence). Trimming took 2 bases from V and 3 from J, leaving 11 bases between them. This chain's CDR3 is CASSYRDSLYEQYF. DNA of the CDR3: TGTGCCAGCAGTTACCGGGACTCCCTCTACGAGCAGTACTTC.

The V call is TRBV11-2, the J call TRBJ2-1; 10 nucleotides match TRBD2. This CDR3 is 16 amino acids long. Germline CDR1 reads SGHAT; CDR2 reads FQNNGV. V trimming: 2 bases; J trimming: 2 bases; junction bases outside the gene matches: 3. Here the CDR3 reads CASSLFLAGAYNEQFF. Here the CDR3 DNA reads TGTGCCAGCAGCTTATTCCTAGCGGGAGCCTACAATGAGCAGTTCTTC.

The chain combines TRBV15 with TRBJ2-7; TRBD1 might be the D (6 bases). The germline V and J ends were trimmed by 4 bases and 4 bases, with 17 bases remaining between them. This CDR3 has 15 amino acids. Germline CDR1 LNHNV, CDR2 YYDKDF (reference sequence). CDR3 in DNA: TGTGCCACCAGCACGCCCACCGGGACATCTTACGAGCAGTACTTC. Translating it yields CATSTPTGTSYEQYF.

The V gene is TRBV2, the J gene TRBJ2-7; D is undetermined. The germline gives CDR1 SNHLY, CDR2 FYNNEI. V was pared by 2 bases and J by 2 bases, with 7 bases between. This CDR3 is 13 amino acids long. The DNA of the CDR3 is TGTGCCAGCAGTGAATCGCTAACCTACGAGCAGTACTTC. It specifies CASSESLTYEQYF.

CDR3 bases: TGTGCCAGCAGTTACGGATTTAGCGGAAATACGCAGTATTTT. Its protein is CASSYGFSGNTQYF. The gene calls are TRBV28 and TRBJ2-3; tentatively, D is TRBD2 (6 bases). The CDR3 consists of 14 residues. The germline V gene has CDR1 MDHEN and CDR2 SYDVKM. V dropped 4 bases and J dropped 7 bases, with 15 bases sitting between them.

This clone was recorded only once. This rearrangement joins TRBV7-8 to TRBJ2-2; 7 nucleotides agree with TRBD2. There are 17 residues in the CDR3. V lost 3 bases to trimming and J lost 6 bases; unmatched junction nucleotides: 13. Germline CDR1 and CDR2: SGHVS and FQNEAQ. The CDR3 loop reads CASSLGSSGWLAGELFF. In nucleotides, the CDR3 is TGTGCCAGCAGCTTGGGTTCTAGCGGATGGTTGGCCGGGGAGCTGTTTTTT. The full variable domain, completed using reference TRBV7-8 and TRBJ2-2, is GAGVSQSPRYKVAKRGQDVALRCDPISGHVSLFWYQQALGQGPEFLTYFQNEAQLDKSGLPSDRFFAERPEGSVSTLKIQRTQQEDSAVYLCASSLGSSGWLAGELFFGEGSRLTVL.